The 13 T cell receptor beta chains below all came from one sample that was sequenced in a study of blood T cell repertoires in COVID-19. Measured with immunoSEQ multiplex PCR; TCRdb has only the in-frame clones, and not every one. The table lists a few hundred thousand clones, 90% of them singletons, with 3.5% to 4.5% in the top ten. The sequencing input was PBMCs or T cells enriched from blood (not recorded which). The receptors stem from a woman between 18 and 30 years old with acute COVID-19.

The rearrangement links TRBV6-5 to TRBJ2-7, with 11 bases identical to TRBD1. The CDR3 consists of 15 residues. The ends lost 7 bases at V and 1 base at J; junction bases unmatched: 6. CDR1 and CDR2 from the germline V gene are MNHEY and SVGAGI. The CDR3 loop is CASTRGQGASYEQYF. As DNA, the CDR3 is TGTGCCAGCACTCGAGGACAGGGGGCATCCTACGAGCAGTACTTC.

Written as DNA, the CDR3 is TGTGCCAGCAGTAATCCCACCCGGACAGGGGGCTTTCAGCAGTTCTTC. Encoded protein: CASSNPTRTGGFQQFF. The chain uses TRBV2 and TRBJ2-1; 11 bases align to TRBD1. The CDR3 consists of 16 residues. Germline assignment: CDR1 SNHLY and CDR2 FYNNEI. The J segment lost 11 bases and the V segment lost 5 bases, leaving 14 bases of the junction unmatched.

This clone is a singleton in its sample. The CDR3 DNA is TGTGCCAGCAGTGACGAGGGAGCAACTAATGAAAAACTGTTTTTT. It codes for CASSDEGATNEKLFF. The rearrangement uses TRBV25-1 and TRBJ1-4; no clear D gene. Germline assignment: CDR1 MGHDK and CDR2 SYGVNS. The CDR3 spans 15 residues. V lost 3 bases, J lost 0 bases, and 8 bases lay in between.

This sequence joins TRBV7-9 and TRBJ1-1; the D is unclear. There are 12 residues in the CDR3. CDR1 SEHNR and CDR2 FQNEAQ come from the germline V gene (reference sequence). The CDR3 loop reads CAGHATTTEAFF. The CDR3 region has the DNA TGTGCTGGTCATGCCACAACCACTGAAGCTTTCTTT.

This clone appeared a few times. Other nucleotide sequences in the sample specify the same CDR3. The chain combines TRBV20-1 with TRBJ1-2; D call uncertain. The ends were cut back, 7 bases at V and 1 base at J, with 7 bases in the middle. Germline V CDR1 and CDR2: DFQATT, SNEGSKA (reference sequence). The CDR3 covers 11 residues. The DNA for the CDR3 is TGCAGTGTGGGAGGTAACTATGGCTACACCTTC. Translated, it gives CSVGGNYGYTF.

A word on this clone: Sequence at one end of the junction differs from germline and may be a read error. The CDR3 loop reads CASSSGPDRVAGELFF. DNA for the CDR3: TGTGCTAGCAGCTCAGGACCGGACAGGGTAGCCGGGGAGCTGTTTTTT. The J gene is TRBJ2-2, the V gene TRBV7-7; TRBD1 aligns across 8 bases. Germline loops: CDR1 SSHAT, CDR2 FNYEAQ (reference sequence). The CDR3 contains 16 residues.

This chain links TRBV7-9 with TRBJ2-7, with 7 bases fitting TRBD1. This CDR3 has 12 amino acids. Germline CDR1 and CDR2: SEHNR and FQNEAQ (reference sequence). With 7 bases clipped from V and 7 bases from J, the junction kept 7 bases outside the gene matches. The DNA of the CDR3 is TGTGCCAGCACCGAGACAGGGAGTGAGCAGTACTTC. Translating it yields CASTETGSEQYF.

The chain recombines TRBV5-1 with TRBJ2-2, with a possible D match to TRBD1 (6 bases). The germline V gene encodes CDR1 SGHRS and CDR2 YFSETQ. The CDR3 sequence is 14 residues long. Trimming removed 7 bases from V and 3 bases from J, with 13 bases in between. The CDR3 here is CASGDRTHTGELFF. CDR3 nucleotides: TGCGCCAGCGGCGACAGGACCCACACCGGGGAGCTGTTTTTT.

This chain uses TRBV7-8 with TRBJ1-1, with TRBD1 as a possible D gene (6 bases). The CDR3 contains 12 residues. Per germline, CDR1 SGHVS and CDR2 FQNEAQ. The V gene lost 6 bases and the J gene lost 8 bases, with 13 bases spanning the gap. CDR3 DNA: TGTGCCAGCAGACAATCAGGGGAGGAAGCTTTCTTT. This codes for CASRQSGEEAFF.

The rearrangement joins TRBV29-1 to TRBJ1-1; D may be TRBD1 (5 bases). The CDR3 length is 13 residues. Trimming cost V 4 bases and J 0 bases, with 9 bases left between them. Germline loops: CDR1 SQVTM, CDR2 ANQGSEA. Here the CDR3 DNA reads TGCAGCGTTGCACAGGATTTGAACACTGAAGCTTTCTTT. Protein product: CSVAQDLNTEAFF.

The chain recombines TRBV6-5 with TRBJ2-4, with 7 bases that match TRBD2. In germline, CDR1 is MNHEY, CDR2 SVGAGI. The CDR3 has 15 amino acids. With V trimmed by 4 bases and J by 5 bases, 8 bases remained unmatched. In DNA, the CDR3 is TGTGCCAGCAGTTCCCACGGACGGGGGGAAAACATTCAGTACTTC. This sequence encodes CASSSHGRGENIQYF.

The chain employs TRBV19 and TRBJ2-1, with 11 positions matching TRBD2. The germline V gene has CDR1 LNHDA and CDR2 SQIVND (reference sequence). Losses at the gene ends were 5 bases for V and 3 bases for J; bases not matched to a gene: 6. The CDR3 consists of 16 residues. Here the CDR3 DNA reads TGTGCCAGTAGTGTCGGACTAGCGGGTCGCTACAATGAGCAGTTCTTC. Residues: CASSVGLAGRYNEQFF.

Here the CDR3 reads CASSLVLSSEQETQYF. The DNA of the CDR3 is TGTGCCAGCAGCTTAGTGCTCTCTAGTGAGCAAGAGACCCAGTACTTC. The rearrangement joins TRBV7-9 to TRBJ2-5; D is unresolved. The germline V gene encodes CDR1 SEHNR and CDR2 FQNEAQ (reference sequence). Trimming took 1 base from V and 2 from J, leaving 14 bases between them. The CDR3 totals 16 residues.